This T cell receptor (beta chain) originates from a study of blood T cell repertoires in COVID-19. Study details: Specimens from acute and convalescent COVID-19 originated in the United States, Italy and Spain. The cDNA or gDNA used as material had been derived from T cells, B-cell-depleted T cells, or PBMCs.

TCRdb's table, derived via immunoSEQ multiplex PCR, lists solely in-frame clones and lacks some. Here the sample spans about 39,000 clones, about 89% being singletons. CDR3 length: 14 residues. Looked up from germline, CDR1 is LNHDA and CDR2 is SQIVND (reference sequence). V dropped 4 bases and J dropped 6 bases, with 12 bases sitting between them. The V and J genes are TRBV19 and TRBJ2-2, with a tentative D call TRBD1 (6 bases). The sequence was collected from a man aged 50 or older with active COVID-19. The sequenced sample was peripheral blood. CDR3 residues: CASSSPGDAGELFF. The CDR3 nucleotides read TGTGCCAGTAGTAGTCCAGGGGATGCCGGGGAGCTGTTTTTT.